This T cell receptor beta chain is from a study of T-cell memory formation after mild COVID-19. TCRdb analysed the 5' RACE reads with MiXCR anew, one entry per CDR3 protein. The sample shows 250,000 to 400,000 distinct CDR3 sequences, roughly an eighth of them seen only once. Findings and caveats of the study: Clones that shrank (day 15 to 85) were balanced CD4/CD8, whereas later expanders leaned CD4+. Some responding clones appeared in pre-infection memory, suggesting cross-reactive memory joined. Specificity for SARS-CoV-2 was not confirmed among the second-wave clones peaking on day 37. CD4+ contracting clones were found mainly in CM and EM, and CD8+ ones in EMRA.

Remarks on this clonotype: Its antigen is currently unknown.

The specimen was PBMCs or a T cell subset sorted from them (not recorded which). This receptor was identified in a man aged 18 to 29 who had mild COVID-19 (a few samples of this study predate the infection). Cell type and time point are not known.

CDR3 DNA: TGCAGCGTTGATGAAGCGGGGGGAGGAGAGACCCAGTACTTC. It is translated as CSVDEAGGGETQYF. The chain combines TRBV29-1 with TRBJ2-5, with 9 bases matching TRBD2. The ends lost 3 bases at V and 4 bases at J; junction bases unmatched: 6. This CDR3 is 14 amino acids long. Germline V gene sequence: CDR1 SQVTM, CDR2 ANQGSEA. The full variable domain, completed using reference TRBV29-1 and TRBJ2-5, is SAVISQKPSRDICQRGTSLTIQCQVDSQVTMMFWYRQQPGQSLTLIATANQGSEATYESGFVIDKFPISRPNLTFSTLTVSNMSPEDSSIYLCSVDEAGGGETQYFGPGTRLLVL.